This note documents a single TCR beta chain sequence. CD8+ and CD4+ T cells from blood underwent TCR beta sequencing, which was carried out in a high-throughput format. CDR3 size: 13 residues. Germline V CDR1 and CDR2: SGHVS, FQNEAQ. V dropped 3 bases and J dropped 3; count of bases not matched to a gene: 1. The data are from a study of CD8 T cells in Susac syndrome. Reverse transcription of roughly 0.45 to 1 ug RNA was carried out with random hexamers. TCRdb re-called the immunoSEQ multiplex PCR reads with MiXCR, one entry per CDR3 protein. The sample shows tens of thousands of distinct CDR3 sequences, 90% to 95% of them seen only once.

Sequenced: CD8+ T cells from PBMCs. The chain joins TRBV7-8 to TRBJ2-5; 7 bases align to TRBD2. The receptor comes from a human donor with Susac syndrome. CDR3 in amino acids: CASSLLAEETQYF. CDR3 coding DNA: TGTGCCAGCAGCTTGCTAGCGGAAGAGACCCAGTACTTC.